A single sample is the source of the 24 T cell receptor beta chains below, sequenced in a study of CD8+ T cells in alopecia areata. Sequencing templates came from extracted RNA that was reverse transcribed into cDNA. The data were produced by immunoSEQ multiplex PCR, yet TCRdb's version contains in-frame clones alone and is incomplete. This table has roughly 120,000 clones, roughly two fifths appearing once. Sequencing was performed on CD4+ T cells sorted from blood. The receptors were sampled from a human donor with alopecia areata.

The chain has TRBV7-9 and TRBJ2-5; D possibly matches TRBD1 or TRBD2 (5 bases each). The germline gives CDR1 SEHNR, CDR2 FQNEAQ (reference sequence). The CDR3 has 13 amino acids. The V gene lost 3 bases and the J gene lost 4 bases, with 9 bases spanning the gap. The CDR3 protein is CASSFRGAETQYF. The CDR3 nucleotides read TGTGCCAGCAGCTTCCGAGGGGCAGAGACCCAGTACTTC.

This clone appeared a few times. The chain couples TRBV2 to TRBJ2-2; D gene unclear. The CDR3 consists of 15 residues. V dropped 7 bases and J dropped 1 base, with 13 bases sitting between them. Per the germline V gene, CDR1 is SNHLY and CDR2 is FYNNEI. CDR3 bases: TGTGCCAGCACCCTAGATCCGGGGAACACCGGGGAGCTGTTTTTT. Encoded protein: CASTLDPGNTGELFF.

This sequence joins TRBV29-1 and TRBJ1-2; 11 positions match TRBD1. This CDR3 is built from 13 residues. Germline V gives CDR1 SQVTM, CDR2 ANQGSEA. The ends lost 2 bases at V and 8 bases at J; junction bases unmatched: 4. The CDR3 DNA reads TGCAGCGTTGAAAAGGGACAGGGGGACGGCTACACCTTC. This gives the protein CSVEKGQGDGYTF.

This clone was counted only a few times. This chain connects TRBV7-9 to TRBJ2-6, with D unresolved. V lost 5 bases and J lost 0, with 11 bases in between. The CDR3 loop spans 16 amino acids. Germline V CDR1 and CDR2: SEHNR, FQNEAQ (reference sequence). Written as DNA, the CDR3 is TGTGCCAGCAGCCACCGGACCCCCTCTGGGGCCAACGTCCTGACTTTC. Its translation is CASSHRTPSGANVLTF. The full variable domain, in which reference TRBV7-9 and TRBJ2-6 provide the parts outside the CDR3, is DTGVSQNPRHKITKRGQNVTFRCDPISEHNRLYWYRQTLGQGPEFLTYFQNEAQLEKSRLLSDRFSAERPKGSFSTLEIQRTEQGDSAMYLCASSHRTPSGANVLTFGAGSRLTVL.

CDR3 sequence: CASSPDRSAYGYTF. The CDR3 DNA follows: TGTGCCAGCAGTCCGGACAGGAGCGCCTATGGCTACACCTTC. The V and J genes are TRBV7-2 and TRBJ1-2; the match to TRBD1 covers 7 bases. CDR3 length equals 14 residues. The trim removed 6 bases at V and 4 bases at J, leaving 8 bases unmatched. Looked up from germline, CDR1 is SGHTA and CDR2 is FQGNSA. Looking up the rest from reference TRBV7-2 and TRBJ1-2 gives the full variable domain: GAGVSQSPSNKVTEKGKDVELRCDPISGHTALYWYRQSLGQGLEFLIYFQGNSAPDKSGLPSDRFSAERTGGSVSTLTIQRTQQEDSAVYLCASSPDRSAYGYTFGSGTRLTVV.

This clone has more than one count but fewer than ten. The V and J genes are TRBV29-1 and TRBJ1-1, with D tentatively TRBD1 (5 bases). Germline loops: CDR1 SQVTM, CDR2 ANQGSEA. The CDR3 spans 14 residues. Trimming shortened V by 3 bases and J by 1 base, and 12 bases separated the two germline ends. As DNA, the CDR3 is TGCAGCGTTGAGGGTCGACAGAGGAACACTGAAGCTTTCTTT. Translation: CSVEGRQRNTEAFF.

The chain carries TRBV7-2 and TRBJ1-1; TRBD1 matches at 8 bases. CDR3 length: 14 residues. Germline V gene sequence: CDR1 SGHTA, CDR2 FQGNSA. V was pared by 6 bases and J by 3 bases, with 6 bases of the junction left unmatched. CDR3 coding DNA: TGTGCCAGCAGGCAGGACAGGGTGGACACTGAAGCTTTCTTT. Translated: CASRQDRVDTEAFF.

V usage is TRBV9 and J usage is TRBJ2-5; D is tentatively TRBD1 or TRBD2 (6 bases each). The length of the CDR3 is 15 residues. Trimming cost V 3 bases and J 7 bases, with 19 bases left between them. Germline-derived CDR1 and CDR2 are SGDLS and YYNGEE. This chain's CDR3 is CASSAGSLEGGTQYF. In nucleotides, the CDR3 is TGTGCCAGCAGCGCGGGTAGCTTAGAGGGGGGGACCCAGTACTTC.

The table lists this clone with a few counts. DNA for the CDR3: TGTGCCAGCAGTGAGAGTACCGGAGGGGCGTTCTTC. Translating it yields CASSESTGGAFF. J is TRBJ2-1 and V is TRBV28; maybe TRBD2 (6 bases). Deletions cut 5 bases from V and 15 bases from J, with 17 bases between. This CDR3 has 12 amino acids. CDR1 and CDR2 (germline): MDHEN, SYDVKM.

The CDR3 region is CASSYLSGGAVDTQYF. CDR3 DNA sequence: TGCGCCAGCAGCTACCTTAGCGGGGGGGCCGTAGATACGCAGTATTTT. The gene calls are TRBV4-3 and TRBJ2-3; 11 bases fit TRBD2. Germline assignment: CDR1 LGHNA and CDR2 YSLEER. The CDR3 is 16 residues long. V lost 5 bases, J lost 5 bases, and 9 bases stayed unmatched.

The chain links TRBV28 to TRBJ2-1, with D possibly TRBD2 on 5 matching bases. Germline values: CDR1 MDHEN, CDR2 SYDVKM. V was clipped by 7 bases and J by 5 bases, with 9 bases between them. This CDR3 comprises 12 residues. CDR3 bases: TGTGCCAGCACAAACGGGGACAATGAGCAGTTCTTC. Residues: CASTNGDNEQFF.

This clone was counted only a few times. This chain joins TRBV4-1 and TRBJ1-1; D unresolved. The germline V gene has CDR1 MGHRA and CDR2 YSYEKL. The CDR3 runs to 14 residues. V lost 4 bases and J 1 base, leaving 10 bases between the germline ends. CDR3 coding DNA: TGCGCCAGCAGCCGCGGACCCAGGAACACTGAAGCTTTCTTT. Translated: CASSRGPRNTEAFF.

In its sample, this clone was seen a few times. CDR3 coding DNA: TGTGCCAGCAGCTCCCCACCTAGCTACGAGCAGTACTTC. The encoded protein is CASSSPPSYEQYF. V usage is TRBV7-9 and J usage is TRBJ2-7; unclear D gene. V dropped 4 bases and J dropped 3 bases, with 10 bases sitting between them. Germline V gene data show CDR1 as SEHNR and CDR2 as FQNEAQ (reference sequence). CDR3 length: 13 residues. Based on the CDR3 plus reference TRBV7-9 and TRBJ2-7, the full variable domain is DTGVSQNPRHKITKRGQNVTFRCDPISEHNRLYWYRQTLGQGPEFLTYFQNEAQLEKSRLLSDRFSAERPKGSFSTLEIQRTEQGDSAMYLCASSSPPSYEQYFGPGTRLTVT.

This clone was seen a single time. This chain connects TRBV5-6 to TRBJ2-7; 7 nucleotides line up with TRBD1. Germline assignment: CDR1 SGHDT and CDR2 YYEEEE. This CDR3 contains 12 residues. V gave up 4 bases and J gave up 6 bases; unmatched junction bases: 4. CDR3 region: CASSRQGGEQYF. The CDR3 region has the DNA TGTGCCAGCAGCAGACAGGGCGGCGAGCAGTACTTC.

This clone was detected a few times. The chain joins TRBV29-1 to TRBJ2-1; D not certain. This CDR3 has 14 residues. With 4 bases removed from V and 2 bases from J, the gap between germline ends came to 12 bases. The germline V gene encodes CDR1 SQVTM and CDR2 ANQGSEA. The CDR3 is CSVGAAIPYNEQFF. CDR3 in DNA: TGCAGCGTTGGGGCAGCAATTCCCTACAATGAGCAGTTCTTC.

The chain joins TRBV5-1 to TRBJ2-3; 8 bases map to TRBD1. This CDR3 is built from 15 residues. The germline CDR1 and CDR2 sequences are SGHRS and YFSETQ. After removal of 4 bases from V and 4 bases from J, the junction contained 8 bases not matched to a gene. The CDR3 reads CASSQGQGSADTQYF. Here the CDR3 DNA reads TGCGCCAGCAGCCAAGGACAGGGTAGCGCAGATACGCAGTATTTT.

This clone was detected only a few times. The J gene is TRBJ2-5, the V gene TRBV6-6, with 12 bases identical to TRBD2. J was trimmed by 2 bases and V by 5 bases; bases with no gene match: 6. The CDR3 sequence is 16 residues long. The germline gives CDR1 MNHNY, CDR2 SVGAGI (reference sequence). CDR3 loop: CASSRATSGRQETQYF. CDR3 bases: TGTGCCAGCAGTCGGGCGACTAGCGGGAGACAAGAGACCCAGTACTTC.

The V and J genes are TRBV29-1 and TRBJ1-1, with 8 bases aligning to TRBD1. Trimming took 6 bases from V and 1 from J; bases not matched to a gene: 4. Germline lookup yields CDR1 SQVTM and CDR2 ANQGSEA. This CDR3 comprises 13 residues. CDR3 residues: CSVNDRGNTEAFF. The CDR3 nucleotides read TGCAGCGTCAACGACAGGGGGAACACTGAAGCTTTCTTT.

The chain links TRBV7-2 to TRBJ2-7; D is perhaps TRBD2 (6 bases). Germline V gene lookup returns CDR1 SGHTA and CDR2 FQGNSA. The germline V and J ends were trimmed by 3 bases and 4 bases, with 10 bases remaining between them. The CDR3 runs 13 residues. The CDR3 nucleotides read TGTGCCAGCAGCTTCGGAGGGTCTTACGAGCAGTACTTC. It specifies CASSFGGSYEQYF.

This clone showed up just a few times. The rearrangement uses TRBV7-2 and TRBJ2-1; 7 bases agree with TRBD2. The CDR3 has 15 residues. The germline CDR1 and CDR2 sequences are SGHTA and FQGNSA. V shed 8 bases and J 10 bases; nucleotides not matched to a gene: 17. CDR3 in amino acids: CASVKSSGLSGEQFF. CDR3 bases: TGTGCCAGCGTTAAATCTAGCGGCCTGTCAGGGGAGCAGTTCTTC.

This CDR3 is CASSQTPTYEQYF. CDR3 nucleotides: TGTGCCAGCAGTCAAACACCGACCTACGAGCAGTACTTC. J is TRBJ2-5 and V is TRBV28; D uncertain. The J call may be incorrect, as the DNA end agrees better with TRBJ2-7. Germline CDR1 MDHEN, CDR2 SYDVKM. This CDR3 has 13 amino acids.

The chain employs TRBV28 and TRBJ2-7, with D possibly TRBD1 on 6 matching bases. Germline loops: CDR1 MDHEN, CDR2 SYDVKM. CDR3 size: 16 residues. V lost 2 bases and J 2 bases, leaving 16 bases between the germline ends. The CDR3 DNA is TGTGCCAGCAGTTTACTCTGGCCCCGGGACACCTACGAGCAGTACTTC. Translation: CASSLLWPRDTYEQYF.

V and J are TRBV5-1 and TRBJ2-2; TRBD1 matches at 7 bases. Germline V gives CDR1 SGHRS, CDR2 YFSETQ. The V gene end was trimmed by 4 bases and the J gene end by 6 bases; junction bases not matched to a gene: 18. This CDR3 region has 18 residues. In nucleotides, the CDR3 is TGCGCCAGCAGCAGAGGGACAGCCGATAAGAATTATGCCGGGGAGCTGTTTTTT. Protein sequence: CASSRGTADKNYAGELFF.

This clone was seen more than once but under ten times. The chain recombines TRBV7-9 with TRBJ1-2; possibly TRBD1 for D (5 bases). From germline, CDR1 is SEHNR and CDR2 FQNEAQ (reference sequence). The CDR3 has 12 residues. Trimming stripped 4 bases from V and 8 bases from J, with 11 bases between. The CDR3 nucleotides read TGTGCCAGCAGCTCAGGGTTAAGGGGCTACACCTTC. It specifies CASSSGLRGYTF.